Described below is a single T cell receptor (beta chain) sequence and its context. The table lists this clone with a few counts. Its antigen specificity is not known. Per-base quality was not reported, and no clone a single base away is much larger than it. V and J lose 1 base and 0 bases, and a span of 10 bases separates them. The germline V gene gives CDR1 as MGHRA and CDR2 as YSYEKL. From the cysteine through the phenylalanine, the CDR3 covers 16 amino acids. The CDR3 DNA has 48 bases and is translated from base 1. The sample is drawn from a study of T cell responses to AZD1222 COVID-19 vaccine (dated by TCRdb to the early 2020s). With regard to the full study: AZD1222 recipients given second doses at about 4 weeks or at about 12 weeks were pooled, since spike-specific TCR depth and breadth were not found to differ between the two schedules. TCR sequencing was performed for about 240 trial participants, of whom around 210 were given two doses of AZD1222 and approximately 25 were given two doses of MenACWY control vaccine. Trial participants were enrolled by age into subgroups of 18-55, 56-69 and 70-plus years, and roughly 150, 30 and 60 TCR-sequenced participants, respectively, were included in these subgroups.

Findings and caveats that apply to the study as a whole: Reportedly, close to half of the unique spike-specific TCRs recognized epitopes lying outside the regions that are mutated in the B.1.351 and B.1.1.7 variants. Because no day 14 peak-response samples were available, the repertoires could be characterized only after the peak T cell response. The whole spike protein was spanned by vaccine-associated CD4 TCRs, and dominant responses were seen in regions 160-218 and 743-854. Most participants were white British and females outnumbered males, and the authors suggested that clonal diversity may have been underestimated. In the small 56-69-year group, the increase in depth fell short of significance, most likely because of low power. Conclusions about previously exposed vaccinees were limited because only six AZD1222 recipients were SARS-CoV-2 seropositive at baseline. After two AZD1222 doses, spike-specific TCR breadth and depth were significantly higher than at day 0 and than in MenACWY recipients.

The CDR3 regions of human TCRbeta chains were analyzed by immunosequencing. The source study handled its data this way. TCRs in the repertoires were compared against a reference library of SARS-CoV-2-specific TCRs that had been generated with the MIRA antigen-specificity platform. Breadth meant the fraction of unique TCRs that were SARS-CoV-2-associated, whereas depth meant the fraction of total T cells that were SARS-CoV-2-associated. Using the MIRA data, each spike-specific TCR was mapped to the spike region that the TCR reacts to and placed in a CD4 or CD8 class. Log10-transformed breadth and depth values were compared by one-way ANOVA with Sidak's multiple comparisons tests. As stored in TCRdb, this immuneACCESS dataset retains in-frame rearrangements with V and J assigned. A fraction of the clones does not appear; measured against another copy, unresolved V genes explain less than half of the discrepancy, and the remainder lacks a known reason. V and J calls plus clone size are reproduced from that table; the DNA served to infer D and trimming. The sample table holds about 150,000 clones, of which around 90% were seen once. The ten largest clonotypes hold less than 3.5% of the sample.

In light of the paper, this sample's time point label describes: baseline before first vaccination. Samples from vaccinated people were obtained from the UK trials COV001 and COV002, which included a single-blind randomized controlled phase 2/3 trial of AZD1222 (ChAdOx1 nCoV-19) in healthy adults. For TCRbeta chain sequencing, PBMC samples were collected from trial participants at day 0 and at day 28 after the second dose. This specimen was peripheral blood, taken on day 0 of AZD1222 vaccination. The chain is made from TRBV4-1 and TRBJ1-3; no D gene can be assigned with confidence. This receptor was taken from an adult in good health. The nucleotide sequence reads TGCGCCAGCAGCCAAGGGCCGAAAAACTCTGGAAACACCATATATTTT. This is translated as CASSQGPKNSGNTIYF.